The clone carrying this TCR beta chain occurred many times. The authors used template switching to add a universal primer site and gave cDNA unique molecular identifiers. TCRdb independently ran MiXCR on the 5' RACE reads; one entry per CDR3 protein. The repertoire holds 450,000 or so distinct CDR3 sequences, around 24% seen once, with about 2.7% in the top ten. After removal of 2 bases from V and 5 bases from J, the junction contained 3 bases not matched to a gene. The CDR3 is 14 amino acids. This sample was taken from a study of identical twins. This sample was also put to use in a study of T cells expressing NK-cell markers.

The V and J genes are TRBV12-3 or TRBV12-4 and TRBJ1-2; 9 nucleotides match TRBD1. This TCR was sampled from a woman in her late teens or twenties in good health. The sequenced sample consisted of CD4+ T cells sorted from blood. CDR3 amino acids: CASSLTGQGYGYTF. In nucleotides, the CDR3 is TGTGCCAGCAGTTTAACGGGACAGGGTTATGGCTACACCTTC.